These 19 T cell receptor beta chains were sequenced from one sample in a study of T-cell reconstitution after alpha-beta-depleted transplantation in children. Unique molecular identifiers tagged the TCRbeta library. One entry per CDR3 protein, called by TCRdb with MiXCR from the PCR reads. The sample has about a million distinct CDR3 sequences, about 26% seen once. The sequenced sample was PBMCs, mostly from graft donor cells, obtained 360 days after TCRalphabeta/CD19-depleted stem cell transplant. The receptors derive from a boy under two years old who had a stem cell transplant for SCID, so the T cells may come from the graft donor.

The rearrangement links TRBV24-1 to TRBJ1-5; D not certain. The CDR3 extends over 15 amino acids. The V end lost 2 bases, the J end lost 4 bases, and 11 bases lay between the germline ends. Germline CDR1 KGHDR, CDR2 SFDVKD. CDR3 coding DNA: TGTGCCACCAGTGATTCGCACAGCCCTAATCAGCCCCAGCATTTT. It codes for CATSDSHSPNQPQHF.

CDR3: CASRLSGGKGNEQFF. Written as DNA, the CDR3 is TGTGCCAGCAGACTTTCGGGGGGGAAGGGCAATGAGCAGTTCTTC. The V gene is TRBV6-1, the J gene TRBJ2-1; the match to TRBD2 covers 8 bases. Trimming at V came to 6 bases and at J to 6 bases, leaving 10 bases not matched to a gene. CDR1 is MNHNS and CDR2 is SASEGT in the germline V gene. The CDR3 totals 15 residues.

This rearrangement joins TRBV11-1 to TRBJ2-3; either TRBD1 or TRBD2 may supply D (5 bases each). The germline V and J ends were trimmed by 2 bases and 0 bases, with 18 bases remaining between them. Germline loops: CDR1 SGHAT, CDR2 FQDESV (reference sequence). This CDR3 has 18 residues. DNA of the CDR3: TGTGCCAGCAGCTTAACCCTTCTCCGGGACCTTAGCACAGATACGCAGTATTTT. Translating it yields CASSLTLLRDLSTDTQYF.

The chain recombines TRBV2 with TRBJ2-7; 7 bases line up with TRBD2. Germline-derived CDR1 and CDR2 are SNHLY and FYNNEI. The V gene end was trimmed by 3 bases and the J gene end by 4 bases; junction bases not matched to a gene: 6. There are 14 residues in the CDR3. Here the CDR3 reads CASSDGGYLYEQYF. The CDR3, as DNA: TGTGCCAGCAGTGACGGGGGGTACTTGTACGAGCAGTACTTC. Full variable domain (outside the CDR3, taken from reference TRBV2 and TRBJ2-7): EPEVTQTPSHQVTQMGQEVILRCVPISNHLYFYWYRQILGQKVEFLVSFYNNEISEKSEIFDDQFSVERPDGSNFTLKIRSTKLEDSAMYFCASSDGGYLYEQYFGPGTRLTVT.

The rearrangement joins TRBV4-1 to TRBJ1-2; possibly TRBD1 for D (5 bases). V shed 0 bases and J shed 4 bases, with 18 bases lying between them. Germline CDR1 and CDR2: MGHRA and YSYEKL. This CDR3 contains 17 residues. The CDR3 reads CASSQEHSGAGFYGYTF. The CDR3 DNA is TGCGCCAGCAGCCAAGAACATTCAGGCGCAGGGTTCTATGGCTACACCTTC.

The chain uses TRBV9 and TRBJ1-2; TRBD1 agrees at 7 bases. The V gene's germline CDR1 is SGDLS and CDR2 YYNGEE. V shed 4 bases, J shed 3 bases, and the junction held 18 bases outside the gene matches. The CDR3 spans 18 residues. The CDR3 sequence: CASSRAGGLDYLYYGYTF. DNA of the CDR3: TGTGCCAGCAGCAGGGCAGGGGGGCTCGACTACCTATACTATGGCTACACCTTC.

This clonotype turned up a few times. The chain links TRBV30 to TRBJ1-1, with no clear D. V lost 1 base and J lost 8, with 8 bases in between. CDR1 GTSNPN and CDR2 SVGIG come from the germline V gene (reference sequence). CDR3 length equals 11 residues. CDR3 residues: CAWSEAGEAFF. The CDR3, as DNA: TGTGCCTGGAGTGAGGCGGGAGAAGCTTTCTTT.

The rearrangement links TRBV2 to TRBJ2-7; 8 bases align to TRBD2. The ends lost 2 bases at V and 4 bases at J; junction bases unmatched: 4. The germline V gene has CDR1 SNHLY and CDR2 FYNNEI. CDR3 size: 14 residues. The CDR3, as DNA: TGTGCCAGCAGTGAAAGCGGGGGATGGTACGAGCAGTACTTC. This encodes CASSESGGWYEQYF.

This clonotype has at least ten counts. The chain employs TRBV12-3 or TRBV12-4 and TRBJ1-4, with 11 bases identical to TRBD1. The CDR3 consists of 16 residues. With V trimmed by 2 bases and J by 4 bases, 3 bases remained unmatched. DNA of the CDR3: TGTGCCAGCAGTTTATGGACAGGGGGCCGTAATGAAAAACTGTTTTTT. Protein product: CASSLWTGGRNEKLFF.

This clonotype was observed a handful of times. The chain has TRBV7-2 and TRBJ1-1; perhaps TRBD1 as D (5 bases). Germline CDR1 reads SGHTA; CDR2 reads FQGNSA. The length of the CDR3 is 17 residues. V was shortened by 5 bases and J by 5 bases, with 24 bases between the two germline ends. The CDR3 DNA is TGTGCCAGCAGCCTGTACAGGAGGAAGGGAATTGGGACTGAAGCTTTCTTT. Translation: CASSLYRRKGIGTEAFF.

The table lists this clonotype with a few counts. The J gene is TRBJ2-1, the V gene TRBV24-1; 7 nucleotides align to TRBD2. V shed 5 bases, J shed 9 bases, and the junction held 6 bases outside the gene matches. CDR1 KGHDR and CDR2 SFDVKD come from the germline V gene. The CDR3 totals 13 residues. This chain's CDR3 is CATSARGVSEQFF. CDR3 coding DNA: TGTGCCACCAGTGCCCGGGGGGTAAGTGAGCAGTTCTTC.

The chain couples TRBV27 to TRBJ1-2, with D unclear. The V gene lost 3 bases and the J gene lost 4 bases, with 18 bases spanning the gap. The germline V gene has CDR1 MNHEY and CDR2 SMNVEV (reference sequence). CDR3 length: 16 amino acids. The CDR3 sequence is CASSFTPNLEGYGYTF. In nucleotides, the CDR3 is TGTGCCAGCAGTTTCACCCCTAACTTGGAGGGCTATGGCTACACCTTC.

The chain combines TRBV3-1 with TRBJ2-1, with TRBD1 matching 7 bases. The germline gives CDR1 LGHDT, CDR2 YNNKEL (reference sequence). The CDR3 has 16 residues. V trimming: 4 bases; J trimming: 5 bases; junction bases outside the gene matches: 11. CDR3 region: CASSPEQGPINNEQFF. Written as DNA, the CDR3 is TGTGCCAGCAGCCCGGAACAGGGGCCCATAAACAATGAGCAGTTCTTC.

The sample holds many counts of this clonotype. V gene TRBV12-3 or TRBV12-4 combines with J gene TRBJ1-1; D not resolved. CDR3 length: 13 residues. V was clipped by 2 bases and J by 2 bases, with 6 bases between them. CDR3 DNA: TGTGCCAGCAGTTTACAACCTAACACTGAAGCTTTCTTT. Protein sequence: CASSLQPNTEAFF.

The V call is TRBV3-1, the J call TRBJ2-5; D remains ambiguous. Germline CDR1 reads LGHDT; CDR2 reads YNNKEL (reference sequence). The CDR3 runs 15 residues. Between the trimmed V and J ends, which lost 4 bases and 5 bases, there was a span of 17 bases. CDR3 coding DNA: TGTGCCAGCAGCCGGCGTGGAAATATCGGGGAGACCCAGTACTTC. The encoded protein is CASSRRGNIGETQYF.

V usage is TRBV20-1 and J usage is TRBJ2-7, with TRBD2 matching 14 bases. V shed 6 bases and J 4 bases; nucleotides not matched to a gene: 11. Germline V CDR1 and CDR2: DFQATT, SNEGSKA (reference sequence). The CDR3 loop spans 16 amino acids. The CDR3 here is CSARLAGGPFSYEQYF. The CDR3 DNA sequence: TGCAGTGCAAGACTAGCGGGGGGGCCATTTTCTTACGAGCAGTACTTC.

In its sample, this clonotype was seen a few times. The chain joins TRBV5-1 to TRBJ2-2; 8 bases are a match to TRBD2. Germline assignment: CDR1 SGHRS and CDR2 YFSETQ. The CDR3 spans 15 residues. The junction had 3 bases not matched to a gene; V was cut back by 4 bases and J by 1 base. CDR3 nucleotides: TGCGCCAGCAGCAGCCTAGCGGGGAACACCGGGGAGCTGTTTTTT. Residues: CASSSLAGNTGELFF.

This clonotype was seen only a few times. This chain uses TRBV2 with TRBJ2-2; D unresolved. CDR3 length: 13 amino acids. V lost 5 bases, J lost 1 base, and 5 bases lay in between. Germline values: CDR1 SNHLY, CDR2 FYNNEI. Here the CDR3 reads CASSWVNTGELFF. The CDR3 DNA is TGTGCCAGCAGTTGGGTGAACACCGGGGAGCTGTTTTTT.

V and J are TRBV20-1 and TRBJ2-7; the D gene is possibly TRBD2 (6 bases). The CDR3 loop spans 17 amino acids. Germline V lookup: CDR1 DFQATT, CDR2 SNEGSKA (reference sequence). Trimming removed 5 bases from V and 0 bases from J, with 23 bases in between. The CDR3, as DNA: TGCAGTGCTGGCGGGATGGCGGGGACGACATCCTCCTACGAGCAGTACTTC. It codes for CSAGGMAGTTSSYEQYF.